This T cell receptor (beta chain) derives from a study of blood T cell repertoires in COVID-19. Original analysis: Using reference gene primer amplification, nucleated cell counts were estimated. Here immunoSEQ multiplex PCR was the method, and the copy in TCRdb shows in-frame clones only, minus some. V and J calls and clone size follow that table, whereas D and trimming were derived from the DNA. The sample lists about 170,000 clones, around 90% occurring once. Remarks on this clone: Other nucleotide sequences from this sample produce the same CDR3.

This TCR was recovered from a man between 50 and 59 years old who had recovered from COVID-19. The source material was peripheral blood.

This chain's CDR3 is CASSQGLAGGSYNEQFF. The DNA of the CDR3 is TGTGCCAGCAGCCAAGGACTAGCGGGGGGGTCGTACAATGAGCAGTTCTTC. This chain links TRBV3-1 (or the pseudogene TRBV3-2) with TRBJ2-1; 14 bases are shared with TRBD2. The CDR3 loop spans 17 amino acids. Germline CDR1 and CDR2: LGHDT and YNNKEL (reference sequence). Trimming cost V 1 base and J 4 bases; bases outside gene matches: 3.